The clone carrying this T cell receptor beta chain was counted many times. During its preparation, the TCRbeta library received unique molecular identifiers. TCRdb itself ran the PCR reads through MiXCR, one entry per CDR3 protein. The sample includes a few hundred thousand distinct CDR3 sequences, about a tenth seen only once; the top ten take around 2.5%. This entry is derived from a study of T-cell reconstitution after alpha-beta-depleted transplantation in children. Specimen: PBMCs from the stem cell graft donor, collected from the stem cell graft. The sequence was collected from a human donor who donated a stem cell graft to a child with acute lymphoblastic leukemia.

The CDR3 loop is CASSWGRQETQYF. As DNA, the CDR3 is TGCGCCAGCAGCTGGGGGCGGCAAGAGACCCAGTACTTC. This chain uses TRBV5-1 with TRBJ2-5, with D tentatively TRBD1 (6 bases). V dropped 3 bases and J dropped 2 bases, with 8 bases sitting between them. This CDR3 is built from 13 residues. Germline V gives CDR1 SGHRS, CDR2 YFSETQ.